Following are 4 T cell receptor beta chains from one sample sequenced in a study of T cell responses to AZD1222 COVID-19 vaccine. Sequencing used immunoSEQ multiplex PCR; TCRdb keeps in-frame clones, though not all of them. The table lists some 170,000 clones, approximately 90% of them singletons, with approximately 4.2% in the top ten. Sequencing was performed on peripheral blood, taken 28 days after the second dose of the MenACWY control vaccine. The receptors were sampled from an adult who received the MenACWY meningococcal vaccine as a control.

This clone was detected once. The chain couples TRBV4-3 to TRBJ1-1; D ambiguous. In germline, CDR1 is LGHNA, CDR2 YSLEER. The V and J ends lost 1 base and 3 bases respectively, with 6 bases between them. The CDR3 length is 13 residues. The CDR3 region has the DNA TGCGCCAGCAGCCAAGGGCGGCACACTGAAGCTTTCTTT. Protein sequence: CASSQGRHTEAFF.

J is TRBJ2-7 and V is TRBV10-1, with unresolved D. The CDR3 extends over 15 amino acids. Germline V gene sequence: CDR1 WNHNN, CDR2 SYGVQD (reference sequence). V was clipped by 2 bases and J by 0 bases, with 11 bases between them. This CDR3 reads CASSERLISSYEQYF. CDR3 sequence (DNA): TGCGCCAGCAGTGAGAGACTGATTAGCTCCTACGAGCAGTACTTC.

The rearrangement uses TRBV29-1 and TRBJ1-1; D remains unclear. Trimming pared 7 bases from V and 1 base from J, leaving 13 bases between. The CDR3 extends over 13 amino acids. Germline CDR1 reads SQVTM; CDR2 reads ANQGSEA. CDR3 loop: CSGLERENTEAFF. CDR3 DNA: TGCAGCGGCCTTGAAAGAGAGAACACTGAAGCTTTCTTT.

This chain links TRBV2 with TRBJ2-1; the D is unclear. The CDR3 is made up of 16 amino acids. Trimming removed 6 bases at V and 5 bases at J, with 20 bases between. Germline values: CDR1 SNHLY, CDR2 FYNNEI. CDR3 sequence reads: CASRLPFGLNHNEQFF. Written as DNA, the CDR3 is TGTGCCAGCAGGCTTCCTTTCGGGCTCAACCACAATGAGCAGTTCTTC.